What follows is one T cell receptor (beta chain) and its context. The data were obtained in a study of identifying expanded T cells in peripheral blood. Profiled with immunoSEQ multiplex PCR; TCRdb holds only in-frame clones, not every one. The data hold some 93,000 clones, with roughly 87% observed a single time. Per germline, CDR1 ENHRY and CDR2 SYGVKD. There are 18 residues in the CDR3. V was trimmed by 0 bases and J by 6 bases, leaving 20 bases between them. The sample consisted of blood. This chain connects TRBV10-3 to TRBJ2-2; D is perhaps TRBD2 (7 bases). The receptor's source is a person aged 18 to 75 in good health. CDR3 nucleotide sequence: TGTGCCATCAGTGAGTCCTTGAGGCGGGGGCAAATCTCCGGGGAGCTGTTTTTT. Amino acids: CAISESLRRGQISGELFF.